Included here is one T cell receptor beta chain sequence, with context. Its matching antigen is unknown. Adolescents were screened for latent TB by skin test and IGRA. The data were taken from a study of T cells in tuberculosis. Measured with immunoSEQ multiplex PCR; TCRdb has only the in-frame clones, and not every one. The sample has roughly 32,000 clones, around 95% seen once. Germline V gene lookup returns CDR1 SEHNR and CDR2 FQNEAQ (reference sequence). The CDR3 loop spans 14 amino acids. V lost 10 bases to trimming and J lost 5 bases; unmatched junction nucleotides: 13. Study-level results: Using the GMM-specific repertoire gave around 90% accuracy versus 60% to 70% with motifs.

V is TRBV7-9 and J is TRBJ2-5; 7 bases fit TRBD1. The origin of this receptor is a donor aged 10 to 29 with latent tuberculosis or without tuberculosis infection. The sample consisted of PBMCs. CDR3 bases: TGTGCCACCAGGTCCCTCGACAGGGTTGAGACCCAGTACTTC. Translated: CATRSLDRVETQYF.